These T cell receptor beta chains were read from a single sample in a study of human T cells and chemical hapten exposure. TCRdb re-called the RACE reads with MiXCR, one entry per CDR3 protein. The sample includes under 65,000 distinct CDR3 sequences, 9.3% of them seen just once. Sequenced material: whole blood, taken in connection with sensitization to the hapten diphenylcyclopropenone (DPC). The source of these receptors is a woman in her 50s with alopecia areata. Some clones in this sample may be carry-over from other donors' samples. Both conserved end residues are trimmed from each CDR3.

TRBJ1-5	TRBV11-2	ASSLGPGPQPQH
TRBJ1-1	TRBV30	AWSRDRGSTEAF
TRBJ1-1	TRBV4-1	ASSARPVTGEGGTEAF
TRBJ2-6	TRBV9	ASSTRSGANVLT
TRBJ1-2	TRBV3-1	ASSQAAQRNYGYT
TRBJ1-5	TRBV6-2/TRBV6-3	ASSYSRVNQPQH
TRBJ2-2	TRBV7-6	ASSLETYTGELF
TRBJ2-3	TRBV2	ASSDATSGSGGDTQY
TRBJ2-1	TRBV27	ASSFGQAYNEQF
TRBJ2-5	TRBV7-9	ASSLTSGAQETQY
TRBJ1-5	TRBV29-1	SVAGDPNQPQH
TRBJ1-4	TRBV7-9	AVTDKTGANEKLF
TRBJ2-2	TRBV29-1	STRSQGSGELF
TRBJ2-1	TRBV3-1	ASSHSGRAGEQF
TRBJ2-1	TRBV12-5	ASGTPGQGYYEQF
TRBJ1-2	TRBV29-1	SLWGTGEHGYT
TRBJ1-2	TRBV29-1	SVDLRNYGYT
TRBJ1-6	TRBV5-4	ASSLEAGGSSPLH
TRBJ2-7	TRBV7-9	ASSAKGTSYEQY
TRBJ1-5	TRBV19	ASHGGRNQPQH
TRBJ2-1	TRBV20-1	SARGVGADYNEQF
TRBJ1-2	TRBV29-1	VAEGRDYGYT
TRBJ2-7	TRBV20-1	SASLSGTREQY
TRBJ2-7	TRBV5-5	ASSFSRNSYEQY
TRBJ1-5	TRBV5-6	ASSWGQAYQPQH
TRBJ2-5	TRBV29-1	SVERGGKETQY
TRBJ1-4	TRBV6-5	ASSERGPTNEKLF
TRBJ1-1	TRBV6-5	ASRIGMGNTEAF
TRBJ2-1	TRBV12-3/TRBV12-4	ASSTRLAGGNSEQF
TRBJ2-3	TRBV7-2	ASSLWAGGTDTQY
TRBJ2-1	TRBV29-1	SVKRSPALSTGSNEQF
TRBJ1-6	TRBV29-1	SVRTGGDSPLH
TRBJ2-2	TRBV6-2/TRBV6-3	ASTSDGVYGELF
TRBJ2-1	TRBV20-1	SARLAGGPAHEQF
TRBJ2-3	TRBV28	ASSFPGQTTDTQY
TRBJ1-5	TRBV27	ASSYRGNVGSQPQH
TRBJ2-1	TRBV30	AWSVLAASSYNEQF
TRBJ1-3	TRBV5-1	ASSLEVAVSGNTIY
TRBJ1-3	TRBV28	ASSPHGGTIY
TRBJ2-3	TRBV3-1	ASSQVRLAFGRVSDTQY
TRBJ2-2	TRBV30	ARQGASDTGELF
TRBJ1-2	TRBV5-1	ASSLDSSVNGYT
TRBJ2-1	TRBV7-6	ASSPWSNEQF
TRBJ2-7	TRBV27	ASSLIGRGYEQY
TRBJ2-1	TRBV11-3	ASSLGGRTYNEQF
TRBJ2-5	TRBV5-5	ASSRSGEETQY
TRBJ1-3	TRBV20-1	SARGAGTGNTIY
TRBJ1-5	TRBV2	ASRIDSSNQPQH
TRBJ1-2	TRBV29-1	SVGGLPGQANYGYT
TRBJ1-1	TRBV7-9	ASSPKQGLAEAF
TRBJ1-3	TRBV7-2	ASSSQGLIGNTIY
TRBJ2-5	TRBV2	ASSVVVETQY
TRBJ2-5	TRBV28	ASRATRGGGETQY
TRBJ2-3	TRBV5-6	ASSLGLNTDTQY
TRBJ2-5	TRBV2	ASSAQGIPLETQY
TRBJ1-1	TRBV6-1	ASSPLGTEAF
TRBJ1-1	TRBV29-1	SVRTGGNTEAF